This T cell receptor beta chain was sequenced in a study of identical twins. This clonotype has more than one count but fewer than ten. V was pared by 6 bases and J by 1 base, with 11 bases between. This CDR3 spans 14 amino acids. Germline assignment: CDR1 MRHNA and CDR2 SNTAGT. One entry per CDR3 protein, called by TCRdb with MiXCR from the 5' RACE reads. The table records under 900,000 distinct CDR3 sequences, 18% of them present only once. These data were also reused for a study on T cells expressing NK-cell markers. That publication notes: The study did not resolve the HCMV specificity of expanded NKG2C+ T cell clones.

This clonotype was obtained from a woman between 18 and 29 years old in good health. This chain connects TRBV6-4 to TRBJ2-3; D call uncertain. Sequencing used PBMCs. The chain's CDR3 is CASSSAAGTDTQYF. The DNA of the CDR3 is TGTGCCAGCAGCTCCGCGGCAGGCACAGATACGCAGTATTTT.